This T cell receptor (beta chain) was obtained from a study of T cell changes during pregnancy in multiple sclerosis. In germline, CDR1 is SGDLS, CDR2 YYNGEE. The CDR3 length is 16 residues. V dropped 4 bases and J dropped 2; count of bases not matched to a gene: 8. The table came from immunoSEQ multiplex PCR; TCRdb's copy has only in-frame clones and leaves some out. The sample lists approximately 48,000 clones, around nine tenths occurring once. The source of this sequence is a female donor with multiple sclerosis, enrolled in a pregnancy study. This sample comprised CD8+ T cells from peripheral blood mononuclear cells, obtained before pregnancy. The chain is built from TRBV9 and TRBJ2-7; 11 positions match TRBD1. CDR3 protein: CASSPSWDRGAYEQYF. The CDR3 DNA is TGTGCCAGCAGCCCTAGTTGGGACAGGGGGGCCTACGAGCAGTACTTC. Full variable domain (missing parts from reference TRBV9 and TRBJ2-7): DSGVTQTPKHLITATGQRVTLRCSPRSGDLSVYWYQQSLDQGLQFLIQYYNGEERAKGNILERFSAQQFPDLHSELNLSSLELGDSALYFCASSPSWDRGAYEQYFGPGTRLTVT.